Listed below are T cell receptor beta chains from one sample, sequenced in a study of PD-L1 blockade in urothelial cancer. TCRdb's table, derived via immunoSEQ multiplex PCR, lists solely in-frame clones and lacks some. There are about 130,000 clones in the sample; 84% occur only once, and 3.2% lies in the top ten. The sequenced sample was PBMCs, obtained around atezolizumab (anti-PD-L1) treatment. These receptors came from a man aged 45 to 65 with urothelial cancer. CDR3s include the opening cysteine and the closing phenylalanine or tryptophan. A D gene is named only where the DNA matches it firmly. Size is stated for part of the rows, as once, few or many counts, or as a class when the clone is expanded.

d_gene	abundance	v_gene	j_gene	CDR3nt	CDR3aa
.	many	TRBV7-8	TRBJ1-6	TGTGCCAGCAGCTTGGCACGGGACTATAATTCACCCCTCCACTTT	CASSLARDYNSPLHF
.	.	TRBV6-1	TRBJ2-5	TGTGCCAGCAGTGATAACAGGTACCAAGAGACCCAGTACTTC	CASSDNRYQETQYF
.	.	TRBV2	TRBJ1-1	TGTGCCAGCAGGTGGGACACGAACACTGAAGCTTTCTTT	CASRWDTNTEAFF
.	.	TRBV28	TRBJ1-5	TGTGCCAGCAGCCTAACAGATCAGCCCCAGCATTTT	CASSLTDQPQHF
.	.	TRBV29-1	TRBJ2-3	TGCAGCGTCCGGAGGGCTATCGGCACAGATACGCAGTATTTT	CSVRRAIGTDTQYF
TRBD1	.	TRBV4-1	TRBJ2-2	TGCGCCAGCAGCCCCTACAGGGGTACCGGGGAGCTGTTTTTT	CASSPYRGTGELFF
.	.	TRBV2	TRBJ1-1	TGTGCCAGCAGTGGGGGGGTTGAAGCTTTCTTT	CASSGGVEAFF
TRBD2	.	TRBV5-4	TRBJ2-7	TGTGCCAGCAGCCCTCCTGGGGTAGGGACTAGCGGGGCCGAGCAGTACTTC	CASSPPGVGTSGAEQYF
.	.	TRBV27	TRBJ1-6	TGTGCCAGCAGTCATGGCAGGGGAAGAAGGTCACCCCTCCACTTT	CASSHGRGRRSPLHF
TRBD2	.	TRBV7-3	TRBJ2-3	TGTGCCAGCAGCTTGGGGGGAGCGGGAGAAGTAGATACGCAGTATTTT	CASSLGGAGEVDTQYF
TRBD2	.	TRBV27	TRBJ2-2	TGTGCCAGCAGAGAATGGGCTAGCGGGAGCGGCGGGGAGCTGTTTTTT	CASREWASGSGGELFF
.	.	TRBV5-4	TRBJ1-2	TGTGCCAGCAGCTTGTCCGGGGTTCCTTCGGTTGGCTACACCTTC	CASSLSGVPSVGYTF
.	.	TRBV30	TRBJ1-2	TGTGCCTGGAGTGTATCACAGTCTTTAAACTATGGCTACACCTTC	CAWSVSQSLNYGYTF
.	.	TRBV30	TRBJ2-4	TGTGCCTGGAGCCGATGGGCTCTAGCCAAAAACATTCAGTACTTC	CAWSRWALAKNIQYF
.	few	TRBV6-1	TRBJ1-6	TGTGCCAGCAGTGAGGTTGGCGGCAGCTCCTATAATTCACCCCTCCACTTT	CASSEVGGSSYNSPLHF
TRBD2	.	TRBV11-2	TRBJ2-1	TGTGCCAGCAGCTTAGGTCTAGCGGGAGGGAGTGAGCAGTTCTTC	CASSLGLAGGSEQFF
TRBD2	.	TRBV19	TRBJ2-1	TGTGCCAGTAGTTCCCAGCGGGAGTGGTTCTTC	CASSSQREWFF
TRBD2	.	TRBV11-3	TRBJ2-5	TGTGCCAGCAGCCCGGGACTAGCGGGAGAGACCCAGTACTTC	CASSPGLAGETQYF
TRBD1	.	TRBV28	TRBJ2-7	TGTGCCAGCCGGTCGGACAGGAGCTCCTACGAGCAGTACTTC	CASRSDRSSYEQYF
.	.	TRBV29-1	TRBJ1-5	TGCAGCGTTGCGGGCCCTCGGGGTCAGCCCCAGCATTTT	CSVAGPRGQPQHF
.	.	TRBV5-1	TRBJ2-3	TGCGCCAGCAGCTTATTAGCGTCCACAGATACGCAGTATTTT	CASSLLASTDTQYF
.	.	TRBV7-3	TRBJ2-3	TGTGCCAGCAGCTTAATGGGCCAAACGAAACTCACAGATACGCAGTATTTT	CASSLMGQTKLTDTQYF
TRBD1	.	TRBV7-7	TRBJ2-2	TGTGCTAGCAGCTTGACAGGGGGGAACACCGGGGAGCTGTTTTTT	CASSLTGGNTGELFF
TRBD1	.	TRBV2	TRBJ1-2	TGTGCCAGCAGACACACGACAGGGGTTGCCTATGGCTACACCTTC	CASRHTTGVAYGYTF
.	.	TRBV27	TRBJ1-5	TGTGCCAGCAGTCCCAGGAGGTGGCAGCCCCAGCATTTT	CASSPRRWQPQHF
TRBD1	once	TRBV28	TRBJ1-2	TGTGCCAGCAGACCGGGACAGACAACCTATGGCTACACCTTC	CASRPGQTTYGYTF
.	.	TRBV18	TRBJ1-5	TGTGCCAGCTCACCAGGGACACAAGGAACGCCCCAGCATTTT	CASSPGTQGTPQHF
TRBD2	.	TRBV18	TRBJ2-7	TGTGCCAGCTCACCAAGCGGGAGTCCGTACGAGCAGTACTTC	CASSPSGSPYEQYF
TRBD2	.	TRBV11-2	TRBJ2-5	TGTGCCAGCAGCTTAGGAGCGGGAGGGAGTCGAGAGACCCAGTACTTC	CASSLGAGGSRETQYF
.	.	TRBV2	TRBJ1-6	TGTGCCAGCAGGGCAGGGTATCCGAATTCACCCCTCCACTTT	CASRAGYPNSPLHF
.	.	TRBV7-8	TRBJ1-4	TGTGCCAGCAGCCCCCGGTACTTTGAAAAACTGTTTTTT	CASSPRYFEKLFF
.	.	TRBV5-4	TRBJ1-2	TGTGCCAGCAGCTCGACAAGTAACTATGGCTACACCTTC	CASSSTSNYGYTF
.	.	TRBV7-8	TRBJ1-2	TGTGCCAGCAGCTTAGGGGGTGGGGGCGGCTACACCTTC	CASSLGGGGGYTF
TRBD2	.	TRBV6-5	TRBJ2-1	TGTGCCAGCAGTCGACTAGCGGGAGGCCACAATGAGCAGTTCTTC	CASSRLAGGHNEQFF
.	.	TRBV14	TRBJ1-4	TGTGCCAGCAGCCAATTCAACTCGGAAAAACTGTTTTTT	CASSQFNSEKLFF
.	.	TRBV6-1	TRBJ1-5	TGTGCCAGCAGGGGACAATCCGGTCAGCCCCAGCATTTT	CASRGQSGQPQHF
.	.	TRBV14	TRBJ1-1	TGTGCCAGCAGCCAACTGCAGGGGCAGGGGTACACTGAAGCTTTCTTT	CASSQLQGQGYTEAFF
.	.	TRBV11-3	TRBJ2-2	TGTGCCAGCAGTCCTCCTAGGGGGGGGAACACCGGGGAGCTGTTTTTT	CASSPPRGGNTGELFF
.	.	TRBV7-3	TRBJ1-3	TGTGCCAGCAGCTCCGGGGCGGGAGGTGGAAACACCATATATTTT	CASSSGAGGGNTIYF
TRBD1	.	TRBV18	TRBJ2-4	TGTGCCAGCTCACCACGGGACAGGGAAAACATTCAGTACTTC	CASSPRDRENIQYF
TRBD1	.	TRBV28	TRBJ1-6	TGTGCCAGCAGTCCCCGGACAGGGTCCTATAATTCACCCCTCCACTTT	CASSPRTGSYNSPLHF
TRBD2	.	TRBV4-1	TRBJ2-5	TGCGCCAGCAGCCAAGAGGGGTATGGAGGGCTAGCGGGAGGTGAGACCCAGTACTTC	CASSQEGYGGLAGGETQYF
.	.	TRBV7-3	TRBJ1-2	TGTGCCAGCAGCTTAAATGCGGCTCAAGGCTACACCTTC	CASSLNAAQGYTF
.	.	TRBV29-1	TRBJ1-2	TGCAGCGTTGGACCAGGTGCGACTATTGGCTACACCTTC	CSVGPGATIGYTF
TRBD1	.	TRBV7-6	TRBJ2-2	TGTGCCAGCAGCTTAAGGGCCAGGGGGCTTGGCGGGGAGCTGTTTTTT	CASSLRARGLGGELFF
.	.	TRBV28	TRBJ2-3	TGTGCCAGCAGTTTACCCAGACAGAGCACAGATACGCAGTATTTT	CASSLPRQSTDTQYF
TRBD2	.	TRBV6-1	TRBJ2-3	TGTGCCTGTAGGACTAGCGGGAGCCCAGATACGCAGTATTTT	CACRTSGSPDTQYF
.	.	TRBV5-4	TRBJ1-2	TGTGCCAGCAGCCGAGGACTGGAGGGCGGCTACACCTTC	CASSRGLEGGYTF
TRBD1	.	TRBV4-2	TRBJ2-1	TGTGCCAGCAGCCGGACAGGGGAGAATGAGCAGTTCTTC	CASSRTGENEQFF
TRBD1	.	TRBV11-3	TRBJ2-5	TGTGCCAGCAGCCAGGACAGGAGCCAAGAGACCCAGTACTTC	CASSQDRSQETQYF
.	.	TRBV6-5	TRBJ1-4	TGTGCCAGCACGCAAAACAGTGCAACTAATGAAAAACTGTTTTTT	CASTQNSATNEKLFF
TRBD2	.	TRBV27	TRBJ2-7	TGTGCCAGCAGTTTATCGGGGACTAGGGTGCGCTACGAGCAGTACTTC	CASSLSGTRVRYEQYF
.	.	TRBV18	TRBJ1-6	TGTGCCAGCTCACTAATGTCGCTAGGGGTAATCGATGAGAATTCACCCCTCCACTTT	CASSLMSLGVIDENSPLHF
TRBD1	.	TRBV19	TRBJ2-3	TGTGCCAGTAGTACCCAGATTCAGGGGGAACAGTATTTT	CASSTQIQGEQYF